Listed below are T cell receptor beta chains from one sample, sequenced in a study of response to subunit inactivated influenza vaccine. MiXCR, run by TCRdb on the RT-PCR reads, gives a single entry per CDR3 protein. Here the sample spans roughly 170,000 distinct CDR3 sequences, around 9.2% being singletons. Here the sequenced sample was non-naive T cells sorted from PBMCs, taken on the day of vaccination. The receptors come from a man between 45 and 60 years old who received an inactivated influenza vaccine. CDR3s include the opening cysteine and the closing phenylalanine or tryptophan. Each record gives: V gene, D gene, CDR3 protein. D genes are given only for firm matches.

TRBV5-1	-	CASSLRGSNSPLHF
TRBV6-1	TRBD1	CASSPDRGGLQETQYF
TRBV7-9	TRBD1	CASSPQTGNGYTF
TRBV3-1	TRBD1	CASSPIDRAGELFF
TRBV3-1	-	CASSQGAYQETQYF
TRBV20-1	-	CSAIGGSRGSYYNEQFF
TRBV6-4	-	CASSADPGGQYF
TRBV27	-	CASSLRSRGGMGATDTQYF
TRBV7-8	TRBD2	CASSSSFTGLAGADTQYF
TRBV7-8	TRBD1	CASRRDTTGAVYGYTF
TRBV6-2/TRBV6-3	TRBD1	CASRPSGTENTEAFF
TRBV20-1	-	CSAGEVYQETQYF
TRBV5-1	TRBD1	CASSLQGSSYNSPLHF
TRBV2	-	CASMEGSPGDEQYF
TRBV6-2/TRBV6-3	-	CASSYSAWETDEQYF
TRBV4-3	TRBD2	CASSQGQAGPAGEQYF
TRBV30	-	CAFNRDAGDTQYF
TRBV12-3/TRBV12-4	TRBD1	CASSLARGLDGYTF
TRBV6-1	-	CATGDPVRANVLTF
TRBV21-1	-	CASSKGVLNNEQFF
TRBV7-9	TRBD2	CASSVAGGYNEQFF
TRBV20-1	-	CSAREGRAGEKLFF
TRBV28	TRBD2	CASSQASGVTGELFF
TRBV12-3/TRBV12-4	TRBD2	CASSYPGGETQYF
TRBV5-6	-	CASSFSGSDTQYF
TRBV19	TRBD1	CASSTGGKNPGELFF
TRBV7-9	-	CASSLGTGMQYF
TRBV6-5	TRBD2	CASSSGTSGGAGGNEQFF
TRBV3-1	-	CASSLAGLGNTIYF
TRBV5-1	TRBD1	CASSLGWAGQENTEAFF
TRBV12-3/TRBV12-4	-	CASSLQEDRSYEQYF